This TCR beta chain derives from a study of cytomegalovirus exposure and HLA in healthy donors. Study information: Out of approximately 170 million T cells, an earlier analysis found around 110 million unique TCR beta sequences in total.

CDR3 length: 15 amino acids. Germline assignment: CDR1 SNHLY and CDR2 FYNNEI. After removal of 5 bases from V and 8 bases from J, the junction contained 7 bases not matched to a gene. The primer mix had 60 Vbeta and 13 Jbeta primers. Produced via immunoSEQ multiplex PCR; TCRdb's table is partial and in-frame only. The table includes under 200,000 clones, roughly three quarters detected once. The rearrangement uses TRBV2 and TRBJ2-2; TRBD2 matches at 11 bases. Material for sequencing was PBMCs. This clonotype originated in a man aged 18 to 29 in good health and CMV-seropositive. CDR3 DNA sequence: TGTGCCAGCAGTTTTCGACTAGCGGGATCTGGGGAGCTGTTTTTT. Translation: CASSFRLAGSGELFF.